This T cell receptor beta chain stems from a study of Ad26.COV2.S vaccination and SARS-CoV-2 variants (dated by TCRdb to the early 2020s). For context, the study as a whole: Donors in the vaccine arm were drawn from COV1001, a phase I-IIa trial of Ad26.COV2.S in healthy adults that was multicentre, randomized, double-blind and placebo-controlled. Ad26.COV2.S was administered intramuscularly at a dose of 5x10^10 or 1x10^11 viral particles, either as one shot or as two shots given 56 days apart. The specificity and breadth of SARS-CoV-2-reactive T cell receptors after Ad26.COV2.S vaccination were assessed by TCRbeta repertoire sequencing. A total of around 32 samples were included in the TCR-sequenced set, comprising about 20 Ad26.COV2.S vaccine recipients, 5 placebo recipients and 8 SARS-CoV-2 convalescent individuals. Trial participants were randomized into five groups of five, in which low-dose or high-dose Ad26.COV2.S was given once or twice, or placebo was given on both occasions. Investigators did not know the trial group allocation while performing experiments and assessing outcomes. Study-wide conclusions, independent of this receptor: Vaccine and placebo recipients had comparable non-spike TCR breadth, which fits with the vaccine containing only spike. Higher spike-specific TCR breadth was observed in Ad26.COV2.S recipients than in placebo recipients (P = 0.0014). Comparing responses between vaccine doses or regimens was not something the study was powered to do. After vaccination, spike-specific CD8+ and CD4+ T cell responses were reported to show substantial breadth. The authors noted that the TCR breadth and depth analyses may have underestimated total T cell responses.

CDR1 is given as LNHDA and CDR2 as SQIVND, both from the germline V gene (reference sequence). From the cysteine up to the phenylalanine, the CDR3 has a length of 16 residues. The CDR3 DNA has 48 bases and is translated from base 1. V loses 1 base of germline sequence and J loses 0 bases, and the interval between the two ends is 10 bases. Interpreted using the paper, the treatment or condition label stands for: over 15 received Ad26.COV2.S at low or high dose, single or two shots; 5 received placebo; per-sample allocation not given. For vaccine and placebo recipients, the sequenced repertoires came from samples collected on day 63 after the first injection. Between 29 July and 7 August 2020, Cohort 1b enrolled 20 to 30 adults aged 18-55 years at one site in Boston, USA. As a vaccine, Ad26.COV2.S was a replication-incompetent adenovirus type 26 vector that expressed a prefusion-stabilized SARS-CoV-2 spike protein derived from the original Wuhan strain.

There are a few counts of this clone. What this receptor recognizes is not known. Base qualities are not recorded, but no much larger clone differs from it by a single base. TCRbeta CDR3 regions were sequenced with the immunoSEQ Assay. After extraction, genomic DNA underwent amplification by bias-controlled multiplex PCR, followed by high-throughput sequencing. As for the authors' bioinformatics: To quantify the absolute abundance of every unique TCRbeta CDR3 region, sequences were collapsed and filtered. T cell fraction was estimated by normalizing TCRbeta template counts to usable DNA, which was measured by amplifying reference genes present in all nucleated cells. Repertoire TCRs were annotated as SARS-CoV-2-specific by exact matching of V gene, CDR3 amino acid sequence and J gene to a known reactive TCR set. The reference SARS-CoV-2 TCR set was obtained from MIRA and was filtered for enrichment in COVID-19-positive ImmuneCODE repertoires, whereby public or cross-reactive TCRs were removed. Based on the MIRA antigens, annotated TCRs were further analysed at the level of specific ORF or position within ORF. Breadth was defined as annotated unique rearrangements over total unique productive rearrangements; depth was the summed frequency of those rearrangements. TCR breadth was compared between groups using two-sided Wilcoxon rank-sum tests. Sourced from immuneACCESS, this table was stored by TCRdb with only in-frame sequences that have V and J called. A share of the clones is absent; for the studies checked, an unresolved V gene accounts for under half, and the remainder has no known explanation. That table is the source of V, J and clone size, and D and trimming were worked out from the DNA. The sample profile shows more than 350,000 clones; about nine tenths of them were found once. The ten most abundant clones make up 12% of the sample.

Recombination linked TRBV19 to TRBJ1-5; a confident D gene designation cannot be given. The clonotype originates from a person between 18 and 65 years old who received the Ad26.COV2.S COVID-19 vaccine or a placebo. Material: peripheral blood, obtained in a trial of Ad26.COV2.S vaccine versus placebo. The CDR3 reads CASSIVVRYSNQPQHF. The DNA sequence reads TGTGCCAGTAGTATAGTCGTAAGGTATAGCAATCAGCCCCAGCATTTT.